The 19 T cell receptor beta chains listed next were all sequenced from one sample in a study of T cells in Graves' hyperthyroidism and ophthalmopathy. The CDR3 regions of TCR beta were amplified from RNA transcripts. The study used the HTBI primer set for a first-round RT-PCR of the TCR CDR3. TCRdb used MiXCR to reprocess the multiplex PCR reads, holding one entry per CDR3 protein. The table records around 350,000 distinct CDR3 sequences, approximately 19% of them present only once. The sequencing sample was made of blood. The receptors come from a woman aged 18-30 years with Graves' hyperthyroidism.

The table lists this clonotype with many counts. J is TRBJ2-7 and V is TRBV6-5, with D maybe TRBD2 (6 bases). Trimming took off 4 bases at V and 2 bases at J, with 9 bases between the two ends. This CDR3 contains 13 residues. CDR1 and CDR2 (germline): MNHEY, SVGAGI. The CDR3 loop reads CASSLRGTYEQYF. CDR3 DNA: TGTGCCAGCAGTTTGCGGGGTACCTACGAGCAGTACTTC.

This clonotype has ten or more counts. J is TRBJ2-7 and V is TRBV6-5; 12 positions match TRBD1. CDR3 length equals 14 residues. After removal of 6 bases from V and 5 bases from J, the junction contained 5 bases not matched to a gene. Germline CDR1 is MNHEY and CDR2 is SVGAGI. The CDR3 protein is CASRSGTGGDEQYF. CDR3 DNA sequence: TGTGCCAGCAGGTCCGGGACAGGGGGCGACGAGCAGTACTTC.

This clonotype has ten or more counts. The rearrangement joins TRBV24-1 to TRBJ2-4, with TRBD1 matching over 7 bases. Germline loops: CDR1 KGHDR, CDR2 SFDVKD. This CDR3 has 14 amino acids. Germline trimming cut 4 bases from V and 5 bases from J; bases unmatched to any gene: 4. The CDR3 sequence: CATSETGVENIQYF. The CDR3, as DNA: TGTGCCACCAGTGAAACAGGGGTAGAAAACATTCAGTACTTC.

CDR3 DNA sequence: TGTGCCAGCAAGGCGACAGGTCTTAATTCACCCCTCCACTTT. Translation: CASKATGLNSPLHF. This chain joins TRBV6-1 and TRBJ1-6, with D maybe TRBD1 (6 bases). CDR1 is MNHNS, CDR2 SASEGT, per germline. V shed 7 bases and J shed 6 bases, with 13 bases lying between them. The CDR3 length is 14 residues.

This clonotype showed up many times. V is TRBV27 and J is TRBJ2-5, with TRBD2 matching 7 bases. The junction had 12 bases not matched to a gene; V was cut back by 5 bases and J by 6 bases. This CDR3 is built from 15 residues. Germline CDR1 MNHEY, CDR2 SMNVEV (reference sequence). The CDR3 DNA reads TGTGCCAGCAGTCCCACGGGGAGGGCGGTAAAGACCCAGTACTTC. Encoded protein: CASSPTGRAVKTQYF.

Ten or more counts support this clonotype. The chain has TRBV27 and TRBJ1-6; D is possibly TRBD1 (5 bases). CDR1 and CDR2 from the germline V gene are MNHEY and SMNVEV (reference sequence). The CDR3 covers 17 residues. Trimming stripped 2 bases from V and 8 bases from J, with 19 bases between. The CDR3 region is CASSLIGMVREDSPLHF. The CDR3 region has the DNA TGTGCCAGCAGTTTAATTGGGATGGTCAGGGAGGATTCACCCCTCCACTTT.

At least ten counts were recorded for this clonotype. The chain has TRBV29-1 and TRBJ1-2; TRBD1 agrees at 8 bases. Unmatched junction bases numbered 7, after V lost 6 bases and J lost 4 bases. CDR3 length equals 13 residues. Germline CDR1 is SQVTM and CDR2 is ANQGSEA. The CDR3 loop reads CSVERQGIYGYTF. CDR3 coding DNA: TGCAGCGTCGAAAGACAGGGGATCTATGGCTACACCTTC.

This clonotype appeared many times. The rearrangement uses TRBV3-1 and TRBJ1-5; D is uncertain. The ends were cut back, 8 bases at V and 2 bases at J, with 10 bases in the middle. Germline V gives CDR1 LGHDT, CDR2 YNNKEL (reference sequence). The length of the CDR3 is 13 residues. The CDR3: CASALVGNQPQHF. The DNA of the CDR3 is TGTGCCAGCGCCCTGGTGGGCAATCAGCCCCAGCATTTT.

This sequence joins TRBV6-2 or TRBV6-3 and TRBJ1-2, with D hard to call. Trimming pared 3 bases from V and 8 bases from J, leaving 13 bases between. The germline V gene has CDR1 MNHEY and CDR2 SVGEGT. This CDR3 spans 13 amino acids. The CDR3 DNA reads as TGTGCCAGCAGTTATCCCGGACTAGGCGGCTACACCTTC. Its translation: CASSYPGLGGYTF.

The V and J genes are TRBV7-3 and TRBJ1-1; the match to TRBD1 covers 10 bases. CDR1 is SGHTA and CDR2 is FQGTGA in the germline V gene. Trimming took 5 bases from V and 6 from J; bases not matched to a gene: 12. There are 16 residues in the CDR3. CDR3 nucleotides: TGTGCCAGCAGCATGACAGGGGGCGCATCGGGGGCTGAAGCTTTCTTT. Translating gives CASSMTGGASGAEAFF.

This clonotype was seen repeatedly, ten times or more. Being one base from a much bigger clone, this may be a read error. CDR3 nucleotide sequence: TGTGCCAGCCACCCGGGGCGGCGGTCAGGGACTGAAGCTCTCTTT. Its translation is CASHPGRRSGTEALF. The chain uses TRBV27 and TRBJ1-1; D perhaps matches TRBD1 (5 bases). The CDR3 sequence is 15 residues long. CDR1 MNHEY and CDR2 SMNVEV come from the germline V gene (reference sequence).

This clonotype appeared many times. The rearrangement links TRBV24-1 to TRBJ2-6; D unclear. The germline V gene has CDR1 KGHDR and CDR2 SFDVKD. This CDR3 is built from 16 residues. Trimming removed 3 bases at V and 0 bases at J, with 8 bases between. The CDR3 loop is CATSDTQVSGANVLTF. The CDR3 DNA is TGTGCCACCAGTGATACTCAAGTCTCTGGGGCCAACGTCCTGACTTTC.

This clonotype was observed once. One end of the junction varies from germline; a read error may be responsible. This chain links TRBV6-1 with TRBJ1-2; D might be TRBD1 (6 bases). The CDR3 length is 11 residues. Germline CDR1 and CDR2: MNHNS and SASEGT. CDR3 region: CALFGGSGYTF. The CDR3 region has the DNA TGCGCCTTGTTCGGGGGCAGTGGCTACACCTTC.

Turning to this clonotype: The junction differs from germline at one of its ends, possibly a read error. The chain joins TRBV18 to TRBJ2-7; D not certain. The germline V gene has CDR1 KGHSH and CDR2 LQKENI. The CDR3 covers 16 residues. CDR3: CASSPPGFRTSYEQYF. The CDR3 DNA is TGTGCCAGCTCGCCACCGGGCTTCAGGACCTCCTACGAGCAGTACTTC.

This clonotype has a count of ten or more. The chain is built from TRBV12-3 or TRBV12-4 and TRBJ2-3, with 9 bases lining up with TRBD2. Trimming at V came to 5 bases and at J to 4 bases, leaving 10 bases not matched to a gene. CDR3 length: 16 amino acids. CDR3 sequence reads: CASSPIAGAGSDTQYF. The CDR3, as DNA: TGTGCCAGCAGTCCAATAGCGGGGGCCGGTTCAGATACGCAGTATTTT.

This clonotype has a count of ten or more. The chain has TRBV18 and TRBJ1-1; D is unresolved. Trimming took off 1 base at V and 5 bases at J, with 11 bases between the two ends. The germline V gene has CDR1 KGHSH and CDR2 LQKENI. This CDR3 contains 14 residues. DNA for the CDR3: TGTGCCAGCTCACCACGAAATAAAGAGACTGAAGCTTTCTTT. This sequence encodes CASSPRNKETEAFF.

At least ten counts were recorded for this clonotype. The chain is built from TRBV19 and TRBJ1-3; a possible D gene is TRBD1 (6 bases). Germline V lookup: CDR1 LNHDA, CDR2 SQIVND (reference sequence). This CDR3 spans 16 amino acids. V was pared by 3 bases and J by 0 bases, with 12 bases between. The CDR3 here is CASSIRTDPSGNTIYF. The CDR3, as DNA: TGTGCCAGTAGTATTCGGACAGACCCCTCTGGAAACACCATATATTTT.

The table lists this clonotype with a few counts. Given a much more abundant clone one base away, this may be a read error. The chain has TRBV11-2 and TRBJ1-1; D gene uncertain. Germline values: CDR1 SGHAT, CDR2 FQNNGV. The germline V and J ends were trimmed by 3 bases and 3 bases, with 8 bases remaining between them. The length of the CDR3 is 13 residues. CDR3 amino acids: CASSFQVDTEAFF. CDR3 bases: TGTGCCAGCAGCTTCCAGGTGGACACTGAAGCTTTCTTT.

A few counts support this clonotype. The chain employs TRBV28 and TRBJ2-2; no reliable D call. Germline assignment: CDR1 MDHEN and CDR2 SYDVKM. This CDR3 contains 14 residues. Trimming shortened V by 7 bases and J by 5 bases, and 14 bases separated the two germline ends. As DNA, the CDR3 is TGTGCCAGCACCCCCCAGACAAAAACCGGGGAGCTGTTTTTT. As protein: CASTPQTKTGELFF. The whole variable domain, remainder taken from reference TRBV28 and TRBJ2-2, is DVKVTQSSRYLVKRTGEKVFLECVQDMDHENMFWYRQDPGLGLRLIYFSYDVKMKEKGDIPEGYSVSREKKERFSLILESASTNQTSMYLCASTPQTKTGELFFGEGSRLTVL.